This TCR beta chain stems from a study of T-cell reconstitution after alpha-beta-depleted transplantation in children. Preparation of the TCRbeta library used unique molecular identifiers. TCRdb passed the PCR reads through MiXCR, listing each CDR3 protein once. The sample has about 70,000 distinct CDR3 sequences; 11% are singletons. There are many counts of this clonotype. As yet, its antigen is unknown. V was shortened by 2 bases and J by 1 base, with 5 bases between the two germline ends. The CDR3 runs 13 residues. From germline, CDR1 is MNHEY and CDR2 SMNVEV (reference sequence). Broader study findings: Certain patients had high TCRbeta diversity at day 60, and it came from recipient T cells and thymic progenitors that survived. By about two months after transplant, alpha-beta T cells reportedly arose from several hundred graft clones that had expanded.

The V gene is TRBV27, the J gene TRBJ1-1; no clear D gene. The sequence came from a boy younger than 18 with acute myeloid leukemia, due to receive a stem cell transplant. Material: PBMCs, obtained before TCRalphabeta/CD19-depleted stem cell transplant. The CDR3 bases are TGTGCCAGCAGTTTACGGCCGAACACTGAAGCTTTCTTT. This translates into CASSLRPNTEAFF.